This TCR beta chain was observed in a study of blood T cell repertoires in COVID-19 (dated by TCRdb to 2018 to 2021). For the study in its entirety: Samples from collaborators originated in the United States, Italy and Spain and spanned both the acute and convalescent phases of COVID-19. The prospective study material was composed of cDNA or gDNA derived from T cells, B-cell-depleted T cells, or PBMCs. The dataset comprised deeply sampled blood TCRbeta repertoires from subjects exposed to, actively infected with, or recovered from COVID-19. The repertoires were released in a freely available public database intended as a resource for research on the immune response to SARS-CoV-2. The samples were drawn from the first 160 participants of the ongoing ImmuneRACE study and from under 1,500 subjects provided by 6 global collaborators. Nearly every sample came with metadata listing a de-identified subject ID, COVID-19 status, age in years and sex. Where available, HLA class I and class II types were obtained from metadata supplied by the sample provider rather than from assay-based typing. Results and caveats for the whole study, not just this receptor: Clinical and demographic metadata were provided uncurated, with the amount varying by source and participant.

The CDR3 holds 13 amino acids from the cysteine to the phenylalanine. CDR3 DNA only is kept here, 39 bases in frame from base 1. The germline V gene yields LGHNA for CDR1 and YNFKEQ for CDR2. Relative to germline, V is 1 base shorter and J is 3 bases shorter, with 3 bases between their ends. The immunoSEQ Assay, a bias-controlled multiplex PCR, was used to amplify TCRbeta CDR3 regions from genomic DNA. The authors' analysis ran thus. Within the assay, amplification of reference gene primers was used to estimate how many nucleated cells each sample contained. To quantify the absolute abundance of each unique TCRbeta CDR3 rearrangement, sequence reads were collapsed and filtered. For each sample, productive Simpson clonality was calculated as the square root of Simpson's diversity index across productive rearrangements. The table was pulled from immuneACCESS by TCRdb, which kept in-frame rearrangements only. Such tables lose some clones; where checked, under half of the loss comes from unresolved V genes, and the rest has no known cause. V and J calls and clone size are as listed in that table; D and trimming were resolved from the DNA. For this sample the table gives around 310,000 clones, of which 90% were detected only once. The top ten clones comprise under 1.1% of the sample.

A few counts support this clone. Its antigen remains unidentified. Per-base qualities were not stored, and no clone one base away is much larger. In Seattle, one collaborating source enrolled patients while the infection was active and tracked those patients longitudinally over the course of disease. Collaborating institutions collected whole blood in K2EDTA tubes following their own protocols. Collaborator samples were shipped for TCRbeta analysis as frozen whole blood, isolated PBMCs, or DNA extracted from either sample type. The chain links TRBV4-2 with TRBJ1-4, with the D gene not confidently named. The origin of this receptor is a middle-aged woman with COVID-19, enrolled during active disease. The sample consisted of peripheral blood. The sequence in DNA is TGTGCCAGCAGCCAAGTCGCTAATGAAAAACTGTTTTTT. Its translation reads: CASSQVANEKLFF.